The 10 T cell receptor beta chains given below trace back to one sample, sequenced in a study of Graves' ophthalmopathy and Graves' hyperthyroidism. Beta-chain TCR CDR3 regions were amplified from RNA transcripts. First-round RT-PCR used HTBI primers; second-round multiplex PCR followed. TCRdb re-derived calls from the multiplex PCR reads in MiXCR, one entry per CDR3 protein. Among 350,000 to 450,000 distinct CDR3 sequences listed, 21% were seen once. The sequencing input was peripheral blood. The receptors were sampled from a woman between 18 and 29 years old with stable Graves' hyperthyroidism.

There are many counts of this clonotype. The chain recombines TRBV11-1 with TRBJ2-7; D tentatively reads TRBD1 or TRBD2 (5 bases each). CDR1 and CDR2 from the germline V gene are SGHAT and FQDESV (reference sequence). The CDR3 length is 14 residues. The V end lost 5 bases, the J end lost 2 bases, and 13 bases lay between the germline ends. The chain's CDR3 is CASSLTGTAYEQYF. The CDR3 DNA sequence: TGTGCCAGCAGCCTAACCGGGACGGCCTACGAGCAGTACTTC. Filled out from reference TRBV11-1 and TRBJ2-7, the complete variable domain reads EAEVAQSPRYKITEKSQAVAFWCDPISGHATLYWYRQILGQGPELLVQFQDESVVDDSQLPKDRFSAERLKGVDSTLKIQPAELGDSAMYLCASSLTGTAYEQYFGPGTRLTVT.

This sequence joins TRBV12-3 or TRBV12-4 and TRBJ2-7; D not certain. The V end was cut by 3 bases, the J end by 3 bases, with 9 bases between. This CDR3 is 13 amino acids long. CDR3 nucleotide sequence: TGTGCCAGCAGTTTTAGGGCAGACTACGAGCAGTACTTC. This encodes CASSFRADYEQYF.

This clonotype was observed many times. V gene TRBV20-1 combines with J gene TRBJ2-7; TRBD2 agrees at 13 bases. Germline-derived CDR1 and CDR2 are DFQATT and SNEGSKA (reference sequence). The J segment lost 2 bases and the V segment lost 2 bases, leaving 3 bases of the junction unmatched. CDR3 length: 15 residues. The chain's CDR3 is CSARHTSGRAYEQYF. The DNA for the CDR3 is TGCAGTGCTAGACATACTAGCGGGAGGGCCTACGAGCAGTACTTC.

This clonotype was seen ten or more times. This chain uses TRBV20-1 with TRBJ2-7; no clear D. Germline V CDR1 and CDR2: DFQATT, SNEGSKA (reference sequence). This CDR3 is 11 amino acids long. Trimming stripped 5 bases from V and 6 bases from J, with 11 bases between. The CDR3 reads CSAGSILEQYF. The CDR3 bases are TGCAGTGCTGGAAGTATTCTCGAGCAGTACTTC.

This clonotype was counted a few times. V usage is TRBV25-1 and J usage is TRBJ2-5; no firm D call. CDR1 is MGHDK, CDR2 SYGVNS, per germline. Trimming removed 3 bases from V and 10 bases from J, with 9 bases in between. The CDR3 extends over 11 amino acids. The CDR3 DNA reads TGTGCCAGCAGTGATTCAAAGGGCCAGTACTTC. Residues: CASSDSKGQYF.

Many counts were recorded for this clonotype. The CDR3 DNA follows: TGTGCCAGCGCACAGACAGCCTCCCAAGAGACCCAGTACTTC. Encoded protein: CASAQTASQETQYF. The V call is TRBV11-2, the J call TRBJ2-5; tentatively, D is TRBD1 (5 bases). The V gene's germline CDR1 is SGHAT and CDR2 FQNNGV. The CDR3 sequence is 14 residues long. With 8 bases removed from V and 1 base from J, the gap between germline ends came to 14 bases. The variable domain in full, with the rest retrieved from reference TRBV11-2 and TRBJ2-5, is EAGVAQSPRYKIIEKRQSVAFWCNPISGHATLYWYQQILGQGPKLLIQFQNNGVVDDSQLPKDRFSAERLKGVDSTLKIQPAKLEDSAVYLCASAQTASQETQYFGPGTRLLVL.

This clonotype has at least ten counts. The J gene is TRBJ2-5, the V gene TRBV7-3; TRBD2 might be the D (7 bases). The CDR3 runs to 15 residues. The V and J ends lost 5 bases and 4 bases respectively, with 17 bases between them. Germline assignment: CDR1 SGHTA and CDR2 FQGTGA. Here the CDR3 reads CASSPGGHLGETQYF. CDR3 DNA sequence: TGTGCCAGCAGCCCGGGGGGCCACCTTGGAGAGACCCAGTACTTC. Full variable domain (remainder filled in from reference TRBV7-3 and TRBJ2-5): GAGVSQTPSNKVTEKGKYVELRCDPISGHTALYWYRQSLGQGPEFLIYFQGTGAADDSGLPNDRFFAVRPEGSVSTLKIQRTERGDSAVYLCASSPGGHLGETQYFGPGTRLLVL.

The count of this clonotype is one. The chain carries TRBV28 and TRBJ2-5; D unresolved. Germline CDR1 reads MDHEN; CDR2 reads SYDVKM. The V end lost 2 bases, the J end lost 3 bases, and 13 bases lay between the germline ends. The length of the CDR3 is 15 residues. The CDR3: CASSLVGLVEETQYF. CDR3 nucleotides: TGTGCCAGCAGTTTAGTCGGGCTGGTAGAAGAGACCCAGTACTTC. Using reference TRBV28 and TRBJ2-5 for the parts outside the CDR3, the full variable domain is DVKVTQSSRYLVKRTGEKVFLECVQDMDHENMFWYRQDPGLGLRLIYFSYDVKMKEKGDIPEGYSVSREKKERFSLILESASTNQTSMYLCASSLVGLVEETQYFGPGTRLLVL.

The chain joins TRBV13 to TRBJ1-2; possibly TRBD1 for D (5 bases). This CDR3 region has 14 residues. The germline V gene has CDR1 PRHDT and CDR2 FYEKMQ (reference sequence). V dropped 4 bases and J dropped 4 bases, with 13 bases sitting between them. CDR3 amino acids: CASSSLGGAYGYTF. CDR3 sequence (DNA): TGTGCCAGCAGCTCCCTAGGTGGGGCCTATGGCTACACCTTC.

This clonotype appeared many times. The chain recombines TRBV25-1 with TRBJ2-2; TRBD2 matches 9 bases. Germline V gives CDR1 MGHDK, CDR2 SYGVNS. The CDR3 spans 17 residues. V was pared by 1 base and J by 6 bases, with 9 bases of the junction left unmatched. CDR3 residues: CASSESYLAGAPGELFF. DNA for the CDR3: TGTGCCAGCAGTGAATCCTATTTAGCGGGAGCCCCCGGGGAGCTGTTTTTT.